The subject of this entry is one T cell receptor (beta chain). Its antigen is undetermined. The CDR3 has 16 amino acids. CDR1 and CDR2 (germline): LGHNA, YNFKEQ. V dropped 2 bases and J dropped 3; count of bases not matched to a gene: 8. The record originates from a study of cytomegalovirus exposure and HLA in healthy donors. Study-wide results and caveats: Data from an earlier analysis indicated that most TCR beta V segments were productive either about 90% or about 30% of the time. The study put about 180 TCR beta chains on its list as cytomegalovirus-associated.

The PCR ran on 60 Vbeta and 13 Jbeta primers. Some clones are missing from TCRdb's copy, which holds only in-frame ones; the method was immunoSEQ multiplex PCR. Here the sample spans approximately 40,000 clones, 82% being singletons. The sequence derives from a young woman in good health and CMV-seropositive. Sequenced input: PBMCs. This rearrangement joins TRBV4-2 to TRBJ1-1; 8 nucleotides line up with TRBD1. Here the CDR3 DNA reads TGTGCCAGCAGCCAACTCATCAGGGGGCCTGACACTGAAGCTTTCTTT. It yields the protein CASSQLIRGPDTEAFF.